This T cell receptor beta chain appears in the sequencing data of a study of T cell responses to AZD1222 COVID-19 vaccine. The method was immunoSEQ multiplex PCR; TCRdb's version includes in-frame clones alone and lacks a portion of them. The sample shows around 150,000 clones, roughly nine tenths of them seen only once. With respect to this clone: Antigen specificity is unknown.

Regarding the study as a whole: Elevations in Spike-specific TCR breadth and depth followed administration of two AZD1222 doses. CD4 TCRs covered the whole spike, strongest at regions 160-218 and 743-854. Seropositive at baseline were only 5 to 7 AZD1222 recipients.

The CDR3 has 11 residues. V was clipped by 4 bases and J by 5 bases, with 6 bases between them. Per the germline V gene, CDR1 is MDHEN and CDR2 is SYDVKM. The TCR originated in an adult who received the AZD1222 COVID-19 vaccine. The chain is built from TRBV28 and TRBJ2-7; D is unclear. The sample consisted of peripheral blood, taken 28 days after the second AZD1222 dose. This CDR3 is CASSSYDEQYF. The CDR3 DNA is TGTGCCAGCAGTTCCTACGACGAGCAGTACTTC.